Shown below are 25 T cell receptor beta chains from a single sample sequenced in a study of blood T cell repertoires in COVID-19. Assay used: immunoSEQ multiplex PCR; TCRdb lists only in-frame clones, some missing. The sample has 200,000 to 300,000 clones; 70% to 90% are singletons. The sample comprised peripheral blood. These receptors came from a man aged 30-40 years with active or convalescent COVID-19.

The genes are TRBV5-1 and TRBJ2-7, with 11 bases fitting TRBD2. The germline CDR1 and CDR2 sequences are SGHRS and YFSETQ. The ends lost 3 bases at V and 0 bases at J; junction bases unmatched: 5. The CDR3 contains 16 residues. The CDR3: CASSSKTSGASYEQYF. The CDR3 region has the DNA TGCGCCAGCAGCTCAAAGACTAGCGGGGCCTCCTACGAGCAGTACTTC.

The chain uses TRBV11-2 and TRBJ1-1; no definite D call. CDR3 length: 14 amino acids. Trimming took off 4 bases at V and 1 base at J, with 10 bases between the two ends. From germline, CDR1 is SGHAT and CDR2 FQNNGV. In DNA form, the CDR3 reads TGTGCCAGCAGCTACCCGAGACAGAACACTGAAGCTTTCTTT. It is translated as CASSYPRQNTEAFF.

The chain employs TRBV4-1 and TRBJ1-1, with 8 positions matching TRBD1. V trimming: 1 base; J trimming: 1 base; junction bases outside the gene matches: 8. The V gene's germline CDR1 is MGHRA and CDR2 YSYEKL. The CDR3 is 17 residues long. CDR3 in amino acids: CASSQGQGLVGNTEAFF. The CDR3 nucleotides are TGCGCCAGCAGCCAAGGACAGGGGCTGGTGGGGAACACTGAAGCTTTCTTT.

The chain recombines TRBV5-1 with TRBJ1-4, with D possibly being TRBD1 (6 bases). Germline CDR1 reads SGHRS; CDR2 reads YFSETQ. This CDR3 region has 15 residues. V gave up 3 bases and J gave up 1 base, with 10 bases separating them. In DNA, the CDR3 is TGCGCCAGCAGCTCCGGACAGAGAACTAATGAAAAACTGTTTTTT. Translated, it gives CASSSGQRTNEKLFF. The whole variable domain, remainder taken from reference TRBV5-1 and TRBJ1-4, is KAGVTQTPRYLIKTRGQQVTLSCSPISGHRSVSWYQQTPGQGLQFLFEYFSETQRNKGNFPGRFSGRQFSNSRSEMNVSTLELGDSALYLCASSSGQRTNEKLFFGSGTQLSVL.

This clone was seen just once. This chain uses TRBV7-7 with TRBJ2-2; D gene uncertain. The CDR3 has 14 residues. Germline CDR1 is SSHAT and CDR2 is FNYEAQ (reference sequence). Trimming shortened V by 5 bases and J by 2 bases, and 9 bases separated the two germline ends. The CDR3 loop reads CASSPRTNTGELFF. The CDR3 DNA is TGTGCCAGCAGCCCGCGTACTAACACCGGGGAGCTGTTTTTT.

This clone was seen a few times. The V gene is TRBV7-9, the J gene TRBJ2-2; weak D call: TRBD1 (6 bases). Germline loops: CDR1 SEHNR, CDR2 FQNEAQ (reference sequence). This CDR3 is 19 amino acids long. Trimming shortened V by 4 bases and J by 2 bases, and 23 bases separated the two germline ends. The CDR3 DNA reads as TGTGCCAGCAGCTGGAGCACAGCAGAGGGGGACATTAACACCGGGGAGCTGTTTTTT. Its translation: CASSWSTAEGDINTGELFF.

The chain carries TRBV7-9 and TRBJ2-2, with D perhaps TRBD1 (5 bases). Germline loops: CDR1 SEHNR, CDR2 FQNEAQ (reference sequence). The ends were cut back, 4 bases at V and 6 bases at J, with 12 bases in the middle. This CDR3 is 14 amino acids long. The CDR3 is CASSYDSSSGELFF. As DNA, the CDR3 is TGTGCCAGCAGCTATGACAGCTCATCCGGGGAGCTGTTTTTT.

The CDR3 DNA reads as TGTGCCAGCACCGGAAGGGGGATAGCGGGGGCCTACGAGCAGTACTTC. Its protein product is CASTGRGIAGAYEQYF. This chain connects TRBV2 to TRBJ2-7; 9 nucleotides line up with TRBD2. CDR1 is SNHLY and CDR2 is FYNNEI in the germline V gene. This CDR3 spans 16 amino acids. V shed 7 bases, J shed 2 bases, and the junction held 12 bases outside the gene matches.

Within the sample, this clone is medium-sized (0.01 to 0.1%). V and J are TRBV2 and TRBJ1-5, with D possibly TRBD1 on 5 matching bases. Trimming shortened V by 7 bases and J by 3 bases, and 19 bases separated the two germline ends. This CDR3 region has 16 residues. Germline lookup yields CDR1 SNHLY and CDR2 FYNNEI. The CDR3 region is CASNRKVTDYNQPQHF. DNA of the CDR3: TGTGCCAGCAATAGAAAGGTGACAGATTACAATCAGCCCCAGCATTTT.

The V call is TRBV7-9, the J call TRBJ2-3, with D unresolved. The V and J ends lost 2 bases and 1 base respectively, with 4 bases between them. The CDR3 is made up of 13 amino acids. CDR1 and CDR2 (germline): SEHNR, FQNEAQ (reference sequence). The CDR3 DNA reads TGTGCCAGCAGCTTACCCGGCACAGATACGCAGTATTTT. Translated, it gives CASSLPGTDTQYF.

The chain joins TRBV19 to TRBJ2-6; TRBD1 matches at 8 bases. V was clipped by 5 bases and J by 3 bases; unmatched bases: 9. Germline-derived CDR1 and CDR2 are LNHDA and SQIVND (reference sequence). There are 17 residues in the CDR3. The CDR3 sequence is CASSSGRTGFGANVLTF. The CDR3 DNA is TGTGCCAGTAGTTCAGGACGGACAGGGTTTGGGGCCAACGTCCTGACTTTC.

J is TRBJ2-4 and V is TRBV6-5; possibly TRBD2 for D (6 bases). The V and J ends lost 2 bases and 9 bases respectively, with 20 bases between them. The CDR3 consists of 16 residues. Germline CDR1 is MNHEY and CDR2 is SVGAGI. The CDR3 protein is CASSYGSGPGEGIQYF. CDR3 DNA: TGTGCCAGCAGTTACGGGTCGGGACCGGGAGAGGGCATTCAGTACTTC.

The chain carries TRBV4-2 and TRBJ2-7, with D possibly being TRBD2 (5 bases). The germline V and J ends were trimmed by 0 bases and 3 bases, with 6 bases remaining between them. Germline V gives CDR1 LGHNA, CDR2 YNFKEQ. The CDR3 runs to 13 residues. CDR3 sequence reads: CASSQEGVYEQYF. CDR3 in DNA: TGTGCCAGCAGCCAAGAGGGAGTCTACGAGCAGTACTTC.

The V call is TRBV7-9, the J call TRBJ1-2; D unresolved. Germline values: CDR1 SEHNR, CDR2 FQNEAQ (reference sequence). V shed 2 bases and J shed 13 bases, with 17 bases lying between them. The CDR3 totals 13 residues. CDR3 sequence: CASSLFETYYRTF. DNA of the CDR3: TGTGCCAGCAGCTTATTTGAGACTTACTACCGCACCTTC. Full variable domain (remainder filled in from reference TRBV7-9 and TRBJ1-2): DTGVSQNPRHKITKRGQNVTFRCDPISEHNRLYWYRQTLGQGPEFLTYFQNEAQLEKSRLLSDRFSAERPKGSFSTLEIQRTEQGDSAMYLCASSLFETYYRTFGSGTRLTVV.

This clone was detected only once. The DNA for the CDR3 is TGCGCCAGCAGCTTATGGGGACAGGGCAATGAGCAGTTCTTC. Protein sequence: CASSLWGQGNEQFF. V gene TRBV5-1 combines with J gene TRBJ2-1; 9 nucleotides line up with TRBD1. J lost 6 bases, V lost 2 bases, and 3 bases had no gene match. CDR1 and CDR2 (germline): SGHRS, YFSETQ. The CDR3 sequence is 14 residues long. The complete variable domain, with remaining parts taken from reference TRBV5-1 and TRBJ2-1, reads KAGVTQTPRYLIKTRGQQVTLSCSPISGHRSVSWYQQTPGQGLQFLFEYFSETQRNKGNFPGRFSGRQFSNSRSEMNVSTLELGDSALYLCASSLWGQGNEQFFGPGTRLTVL.

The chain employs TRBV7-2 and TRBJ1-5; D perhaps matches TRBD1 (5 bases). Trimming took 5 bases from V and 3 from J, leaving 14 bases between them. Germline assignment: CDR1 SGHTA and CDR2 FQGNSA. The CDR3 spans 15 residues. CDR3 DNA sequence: TGTGCCAGCAGCGCCGGGTCAGGGATCAATCAGCCCCAGCATTTT. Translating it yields CASSAGSGINQPQHF.

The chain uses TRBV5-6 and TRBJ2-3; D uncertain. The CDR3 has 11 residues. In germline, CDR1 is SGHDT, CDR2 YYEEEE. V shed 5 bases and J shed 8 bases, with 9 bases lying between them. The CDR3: CASRNLGTQYF. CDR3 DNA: TGTGCCAGCAGGAACCTCGGTACGCAGTATTTT.

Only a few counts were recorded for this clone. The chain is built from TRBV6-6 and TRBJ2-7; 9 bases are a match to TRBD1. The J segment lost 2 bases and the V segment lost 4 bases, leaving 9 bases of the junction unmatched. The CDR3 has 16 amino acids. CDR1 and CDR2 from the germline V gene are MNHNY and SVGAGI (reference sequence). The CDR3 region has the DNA TGTGCCAGCAGTTCCTGGACAGGGGAATTAACCTACGAGCAGTACTTC. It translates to CASSSWTGELTYEQYF.

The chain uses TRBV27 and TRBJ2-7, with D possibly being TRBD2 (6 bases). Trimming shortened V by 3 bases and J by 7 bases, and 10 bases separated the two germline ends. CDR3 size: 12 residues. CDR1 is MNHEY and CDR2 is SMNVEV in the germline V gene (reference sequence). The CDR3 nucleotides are TGTGCCAGCAGTTTTGGGGGGAGGGAGCAGTACTTC. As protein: CASSFGGREQYF.

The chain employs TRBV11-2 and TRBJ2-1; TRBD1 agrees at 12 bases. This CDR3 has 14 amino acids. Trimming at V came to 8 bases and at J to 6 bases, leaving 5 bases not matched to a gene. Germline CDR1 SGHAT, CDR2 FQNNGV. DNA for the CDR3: TGTGCCAGCCGCCGGGACAGGGGGCCCAATGAGCAGTTCTTC. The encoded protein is CASRRDRGPNEQFF.

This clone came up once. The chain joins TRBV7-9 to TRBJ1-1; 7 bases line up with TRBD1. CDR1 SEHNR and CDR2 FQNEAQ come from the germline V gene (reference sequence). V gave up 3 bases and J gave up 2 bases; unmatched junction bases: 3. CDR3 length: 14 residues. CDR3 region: CASSFDRVNTEAFF. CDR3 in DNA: TGTGCCAGCAGCTTCGACAGGGTAAACACTGAAGCTTTCTTT.

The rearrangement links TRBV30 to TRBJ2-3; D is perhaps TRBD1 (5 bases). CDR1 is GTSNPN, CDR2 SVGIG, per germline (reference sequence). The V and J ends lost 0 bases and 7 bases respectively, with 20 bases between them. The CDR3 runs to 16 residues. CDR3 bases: TGTGCCTGGAGTGTACTTCCCGGCCAGGGCAAAAATACGCAGTATTTT. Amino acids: CAWSVLPGQGKNTQYF. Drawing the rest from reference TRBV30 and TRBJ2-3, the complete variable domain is SQTIHQWPATLVQPVGSPLSLECTVEGTSNPNLYWYRQAAGRGLQLLFYSVGIGQISSEVPQNLSASRPQDRQFILSSKKLLLSDSGFYLCAWSVLPGQGKNTQYFGPGTRLTVL.

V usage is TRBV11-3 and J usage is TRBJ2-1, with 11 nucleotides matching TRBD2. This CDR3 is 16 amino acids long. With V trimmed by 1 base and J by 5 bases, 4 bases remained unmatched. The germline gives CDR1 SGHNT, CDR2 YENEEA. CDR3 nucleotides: TGTGCCAGCAGCTTAGCCGGGACTAGCGGAAACAATGAGCAGTTCTTC. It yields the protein CASSLAGTSGNNEQFF.

The CDR3 spells CASSGDRGTEAFF. The CDR3 nucleotides are TGTGCCAGCAGCGGGGACAGGGGCACTGAAGCTTTCTTT. The chain carries TRBV7-8 and TRBJ1-1; 10 bases agree with TRBD1. Looked up from germline, CDR1 is SGHVS and CDR2 is FQNEAQ. V shed 5 bases and J 4 bases; nucleotides not matched to a gene: 1. This CDR3 is built from 13 residues.

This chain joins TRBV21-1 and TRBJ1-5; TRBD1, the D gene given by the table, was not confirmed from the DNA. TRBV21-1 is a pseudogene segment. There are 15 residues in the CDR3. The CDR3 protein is CASSGFGTRNQPQHF. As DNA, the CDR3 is TGTGCCAGCAGCGGCTTCGGGACACGCAATCAGCCCCAGCATTTT.